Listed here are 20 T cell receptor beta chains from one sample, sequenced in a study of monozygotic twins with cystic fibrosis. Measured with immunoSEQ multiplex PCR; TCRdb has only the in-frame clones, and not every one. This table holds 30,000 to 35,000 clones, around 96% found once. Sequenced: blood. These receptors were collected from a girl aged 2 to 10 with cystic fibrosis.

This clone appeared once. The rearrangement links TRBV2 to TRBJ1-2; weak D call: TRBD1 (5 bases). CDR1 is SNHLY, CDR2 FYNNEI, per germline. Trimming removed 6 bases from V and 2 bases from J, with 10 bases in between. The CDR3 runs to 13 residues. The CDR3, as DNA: TGTGCCAGCAGCCTGACAGAAAACTATGGCTACACCTTC. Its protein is CASSLTENYGYTF.

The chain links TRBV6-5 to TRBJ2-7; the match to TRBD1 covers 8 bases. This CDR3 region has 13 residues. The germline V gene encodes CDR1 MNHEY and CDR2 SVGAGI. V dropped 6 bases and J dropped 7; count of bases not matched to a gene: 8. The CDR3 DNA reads TGTGCCAGCAGAACAGGGGGGCGCCTTGAGCAGTACTTC. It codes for CASRTGGRLEQYF.

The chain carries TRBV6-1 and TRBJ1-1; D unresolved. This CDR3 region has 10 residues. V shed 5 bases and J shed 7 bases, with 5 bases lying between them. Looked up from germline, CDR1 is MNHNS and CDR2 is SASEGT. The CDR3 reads CASSRGEAFF. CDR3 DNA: TGTGCCAGCAGTCGCGGTGAAGCTTTCTTT.

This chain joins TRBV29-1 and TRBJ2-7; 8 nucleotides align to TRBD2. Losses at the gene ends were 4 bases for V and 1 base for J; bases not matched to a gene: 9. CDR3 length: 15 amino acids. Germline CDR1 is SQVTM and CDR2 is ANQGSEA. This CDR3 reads CSVVLTSENSYEQYF. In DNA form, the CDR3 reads TGCAGCGTTGTTTTGACTAGCGAAAATTCCTACGAGCAGTACTTC.

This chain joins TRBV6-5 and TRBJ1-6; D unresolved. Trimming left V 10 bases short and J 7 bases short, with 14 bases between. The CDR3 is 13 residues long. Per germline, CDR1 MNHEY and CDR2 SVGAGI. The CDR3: CATLGVKNSPLHF. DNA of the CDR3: TGTGCCACCCTCGGAGTTAAAAATTCACCCCTCCACTTT.

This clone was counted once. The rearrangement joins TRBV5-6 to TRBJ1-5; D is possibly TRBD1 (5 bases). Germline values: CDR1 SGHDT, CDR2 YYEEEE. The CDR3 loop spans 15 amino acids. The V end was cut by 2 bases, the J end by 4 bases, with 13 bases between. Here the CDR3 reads CASSFGTGDNQPQHF. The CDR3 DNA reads TGTGCCAGCAGCTTCGGGACGGGGGATAATCAGCCCCAGCATTTT.

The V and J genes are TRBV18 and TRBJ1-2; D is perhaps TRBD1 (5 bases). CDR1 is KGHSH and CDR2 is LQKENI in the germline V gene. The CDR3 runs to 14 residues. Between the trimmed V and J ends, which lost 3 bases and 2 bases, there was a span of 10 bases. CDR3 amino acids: CASSPRDGNYGYTF. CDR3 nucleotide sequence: TGTGCCAGCTCACCGCGGGACGGGAACTATGGCTACACCTTC.

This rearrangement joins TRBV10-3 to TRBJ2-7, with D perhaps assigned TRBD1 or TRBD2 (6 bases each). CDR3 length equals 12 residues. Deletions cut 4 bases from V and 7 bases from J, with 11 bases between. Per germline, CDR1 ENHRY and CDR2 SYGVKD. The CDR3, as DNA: TGTGCCATCAGTGCGGGGGCGAGGGAGCAGTACTTC. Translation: CAISAGAREQYF.

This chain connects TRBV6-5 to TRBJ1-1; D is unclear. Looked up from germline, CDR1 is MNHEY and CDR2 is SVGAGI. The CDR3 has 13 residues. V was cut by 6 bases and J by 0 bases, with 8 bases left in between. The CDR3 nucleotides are TGTGCCAGCAGACTGGGGATGAACACTGAAGCTTTCTTT. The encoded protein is CASRLGMNTEAFF.

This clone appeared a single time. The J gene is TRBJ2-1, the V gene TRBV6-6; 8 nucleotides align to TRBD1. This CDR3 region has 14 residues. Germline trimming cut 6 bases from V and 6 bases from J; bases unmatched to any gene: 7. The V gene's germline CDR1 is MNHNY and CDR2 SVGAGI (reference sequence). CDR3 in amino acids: CASSPGGQVNEQFF. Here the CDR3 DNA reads TGTGCCAGCAGCCCAGGGGGACAGGTCAATGAGCAGTTCTTC.

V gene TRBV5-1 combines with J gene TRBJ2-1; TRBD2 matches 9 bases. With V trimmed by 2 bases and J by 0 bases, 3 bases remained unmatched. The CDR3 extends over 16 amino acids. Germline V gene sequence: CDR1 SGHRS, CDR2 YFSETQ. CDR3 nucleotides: TGCGCCAGCAGCTTTGGACTAGCGTACTCCTACAATGAGCAGTTCTTC. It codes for CASSFGLAYSYNEQFF. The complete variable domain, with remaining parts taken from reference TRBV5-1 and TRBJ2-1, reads KAGVTQTPRYLIKTRGQQVTLSCSPISGHRSVSWYQQTPGQGLQFLFEYFSETQRNKGNFPGRFSGRQFSNSRSEMNVSTLELGDSALYLCASSFGLAYSYNEQFFGPGTRLTVL.

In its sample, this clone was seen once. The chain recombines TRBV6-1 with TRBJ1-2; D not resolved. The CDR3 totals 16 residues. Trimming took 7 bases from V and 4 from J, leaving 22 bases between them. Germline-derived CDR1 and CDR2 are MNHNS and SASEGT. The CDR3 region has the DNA TGTGCCAGCACTGATCCAAGTCTCCCAACAATCTATGGCTACACCTTC. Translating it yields CASTDPSLPTIYGYTF.

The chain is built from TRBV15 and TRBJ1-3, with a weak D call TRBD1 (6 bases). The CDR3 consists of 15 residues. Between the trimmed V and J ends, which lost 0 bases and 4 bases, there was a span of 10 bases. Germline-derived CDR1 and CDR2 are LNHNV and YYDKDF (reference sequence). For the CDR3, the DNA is TGTGCCACCAGCAGAGATCAGGGGTCAGGAAACACCATATATTTT. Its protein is CATSRDQGSGNTIYF. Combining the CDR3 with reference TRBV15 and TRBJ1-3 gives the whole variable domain DAMVIQNPRYQVTQFGKPVTLSCSQTLNHNVMYWYQQKSSQAPKLLFHYYDKDFNNEADTPDNFQSRRPNTSFCFLDIRSPGLGDTAMYLCATSRDQGSGNTIYFGEGSWLTVV.

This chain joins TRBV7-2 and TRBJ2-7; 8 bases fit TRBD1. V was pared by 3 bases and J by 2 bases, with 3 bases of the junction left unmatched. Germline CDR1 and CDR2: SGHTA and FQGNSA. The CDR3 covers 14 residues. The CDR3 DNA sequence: TGTGCCAGCAGCTTCGACAGGGGCACCTACGAGCAGTACTTC. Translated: CASSFDRGTYEQYF.

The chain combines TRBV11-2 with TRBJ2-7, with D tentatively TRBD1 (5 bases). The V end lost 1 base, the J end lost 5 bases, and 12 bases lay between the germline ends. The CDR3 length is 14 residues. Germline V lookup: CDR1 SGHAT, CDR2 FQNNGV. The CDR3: CASSLGRAVDEQYF. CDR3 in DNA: TGTGCCAGCAGCTTAGGCAGGGCGGTTGACGAGCAGTACTTC.

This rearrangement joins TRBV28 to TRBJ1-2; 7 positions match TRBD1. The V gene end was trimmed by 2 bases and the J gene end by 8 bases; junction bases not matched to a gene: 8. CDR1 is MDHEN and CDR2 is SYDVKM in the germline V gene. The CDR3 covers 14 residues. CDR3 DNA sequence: TGTGCCAGCAGTTTAAAGGCCAGGGGGGGCGGCTACACCTTC. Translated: CASSLKARGGGYTF.

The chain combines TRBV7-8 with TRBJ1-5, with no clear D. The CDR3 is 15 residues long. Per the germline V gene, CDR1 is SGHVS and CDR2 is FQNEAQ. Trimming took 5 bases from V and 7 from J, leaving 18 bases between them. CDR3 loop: CASSRFTPDGQPQHF. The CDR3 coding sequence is TGTGCCAGCAGCCGATTCACTCCCGATGGCCAGCCCCAGCATTTT.

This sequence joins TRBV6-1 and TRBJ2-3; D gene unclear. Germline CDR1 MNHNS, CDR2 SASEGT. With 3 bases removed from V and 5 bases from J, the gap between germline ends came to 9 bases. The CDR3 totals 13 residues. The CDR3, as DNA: TGTGCCAGCAGTGAGAGAGCGATAGATACGCAGTATTTT. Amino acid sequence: CASSERAIDTQYF.

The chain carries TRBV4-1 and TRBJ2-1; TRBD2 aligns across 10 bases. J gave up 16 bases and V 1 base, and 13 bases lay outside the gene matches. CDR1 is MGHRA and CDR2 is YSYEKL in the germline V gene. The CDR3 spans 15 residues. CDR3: CASSQGGSGRTQAFF. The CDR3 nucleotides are TGCGCCAGCAGCCAAGGCGGTAGCGGGAGGACCCAAGCCTTCTTC.

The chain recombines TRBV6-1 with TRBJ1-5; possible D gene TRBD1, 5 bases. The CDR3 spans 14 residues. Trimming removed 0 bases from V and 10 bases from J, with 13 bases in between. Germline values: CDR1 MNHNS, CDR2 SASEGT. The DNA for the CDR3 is TGTGCCAGCAGTGAAGCCGGGGGGGTCTACCCCCAGCATTTT. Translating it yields CASSEAGGVYPQHF.